The 25 T cell receptor beta chains presented below share a single source sample, sequenced in a study of human T cells and chemical hapten exposure. TCRdb recomputed calls from the 5' RACE reads with MiXCR, one row per CDR3 protein. The sample lists around 100,000 distinct CDR3 sequences; more than 15% were seen once. Whole blood that had not been fractionated was the source of extracted total RNA. These receptors were collected from a human donor in good health.

The J gene is TRBJ1-2, the V gene TRBV7-9; TRBD1 agrees at 7 bases. This CDR3 is 13 amino acids long. The V segment lost 4 bases and the J segment 6 bases; nucleotides outside the gene matches: 5. Germline CDR1 reads SEHNR; CDR2 reads FQNEAQ (reference sequence). The CDR3 region is CASSSTGVDGYTF. The CDR3 bases are TGTGCCAGCAGCTCTACAGGGGTGGATGGCTACACCTTC.

This clonotype was seen a handful of times. V usage is TRBV12-3 or TRBV12-4 and J usage is TRBJ2-1, with 7 positions matching TRBD1. The length of the CDR3 is 12 residues. Germline trimming cut 5 bases from V and 7 bases from J; bases unmatched to any gene: 2. The CDR3 here is CASSVRGNEQFF. DNA of the CDR3: TGTGCCAGCAGTGTCAGGGGGAATGAGCAGTTCTTC.

This clonotype has a handful of counts. V and J are TRBV20-1 and TRBJ2-3, with D possibly being TRBD1 or TRBD2 (5 bases each). Germline V gene sequence: CDR1 DFQATT, CDR2 SNEGSKA (reference sequence). Trimming took 0 bases from V and 4 from J, leaving 17 bases between them. This CDR3 has 16 amino acids. The CDR3 protein is CSARDPDSLGADTQYF. CDR3 bases: TGCAGTGCTAGAGACCCCGACAGTCTGGGGGCAGATACGCAGTATTTT.

The chain combines TRBV5-1 with TRBJ2-3; D is possibly TRBD1 or TRBD2 (5 bases each). CDR3 size: 14 residues. V gave up 4 bases and J gave up 5 bases, with 14 bases separating them. Germline V gives CDR1 SGHRS, CDR2 YFSETQ. The CDR3 DNA reads TGCGCCAGCAGCCTCACCGGGGACGGAGATACGCAGTATTTT. Amino acids: CASSLTGDGDTQYF.

This clonotype has a handful of counts. The chain carries TRBV28 and TRBJ2-3; D ambiguous. The V gene lost 7 bases and the J gene lost 2 bases, with 22 bases spanning the gap. Germline lookup yields CDR1 MDHEN and CDR2 SYDVKM. CDR3 size: 17 residues. The CDR3 loop is CASTKVRPPSSTDTQYF. The CDR3 nucleotides read TGTGCCAGCACCAAAGTTCGGCCGCCGTCCTCCACAGATACGCAGTATTTT.

This clonotype was observed once. CDR3 in amino acids: CSATRGPKNIQYF. The DNA for the CDR3 is TGCAGTGCTACGAGGGGACCTAAGAACATTCAGTACTTC. V usage is TRBV20-1 and J usage is TRBJ2-4; possibly TRBD1 or TRBD2 for D (5 bases each). Germline CDR1 is DFQATT and CDR2 is SNEGSKA (reference sequence). V shed 4 bases and J shed 7 bases, with 14 bases lying between them. The CDR3 has 13 residues.

This clonotype occurred a few times. This chain links TRBV4-1 with TRBJ2-2; TRBD2 aligns across 10 bases. This CDR3 has 16 residues. J was trimmed by 3 bases and V by 4 bases; bases with no gene match: 5. In germline, CDR1 is MGHRA, CDR2 YSYEKL. CDR3 region: CASSLSGRADTGELFF. The CDR3 DNA sequence: TGCGCCAGCAGCCTAAGCGGGAGGGCTGACACCGGGGAGCTGTTTTTT.

Only a few counts were recorded for this clonotype. The V and J genes are TRBV18 and TRBJ1-3, with a tentative D call TRBD1 (6 bases). Germline values: CDR1 KGHSH, CDR2 LQKENI. V dropped 3 bases and J dropped 3 bases, with 15 bases sitting between them. The CDR3 sequence is 16 residues long. Here the CDR3 DNA reads TGTGCCAGCTCACCCCACCCACAGGGAGGTGGAAACACCATATATTTT. It is translated as CASSPHPQGGGNTIYF.

This clonotype was detected only a few times. The chain joins TRBV12-3 or TRBV12-4 to TRBJ2-2; the match to TRBD1 covers 8 bases. Trimming cost V 5 bases and J 7 bases; bases outside gene matches: 15. The CDR3 runs 17 residues. CDR3 region: CASSERPRTGQGGELFF. The DNA for the CDR3 is TGTGCCAGCAGTGAAAGGCCCCGGACAGGGCAAGGCGGGGAGCTGTTTTTT.

The V and J genes are TRBV7-9 and TRBJ2-3, with TRBD1 as a possible D gene (5 bases). This CDR3 region has 13 residues. With 5 bases removed from V and 2 bases from J, the gap between germline ends came to 8 bases. Germline CDR1 and CDR2: SEHNR and FQNEAQ (reference sequence). CDR3 sequence reads: CASSRTLTDTQYF. For the CDR3, the DNA is TGTGCCAGCAGCCGGACACTCACAGATACGCAGTATTTT.

This sequence joins TRBV12-3 or TRBV12-4 and TRBJ1-2; TRBD1 aligns across 8 bases. The junction had 7 bases not matched to a gene; V was cut back by 1 base and J by 6 bases. CDR3 length: 15 residues. As DNA, the CDR3 is TGTGCCAGCAGTTTAGAACGCAGGGGGCGCGATGGCTACACCTTC. It yields the protein CASSLERRGRDGYTF.

This clonotype was recorded a few times. The chain's CDR3 is CASSFSGQPSYEQYF. The CDR3 bases are TGTGCCAGCAGTTTCTCGGGACAGCCTTCTTACGAGCAGTACTTC. The V gene is TRBV28, the J gene TRBJ2-7, with TRBD1 matching over 7 bases. Trimming cost V 3 bases and J 4 bases; bases outside gene matches: 9. Per germline, CDR1 MDHEN and CDR2 SYDVKM. This CDR3 is 15 amino acids long.

This rearrangement joins TRBV4-1 to TRBJ2-2; possible D gene TRBD1, 6 bases. CDR3 length equals 16 residues. V lost 0 bases and J lost 4, with 12 bases in between. Germline lookup yields CDR1 MGHRA and CDR2 YSYEKL. CDR3 DNA sequence: TGCGCCAGCAGCCAAGATTGGACAGCCTCCACCGGGGAGCTGTTTTTT. This gives the protein CASSQDWTASTGELFF.

This clonotype was counted between two and nine times. The rearrangement uses TRBV14 and TRBJ1-2; no clear D gene. CDR1 is SGHDN and CDR2 is FVKESK in the germline V gene. The CDR3 runs to 16 residues. V lost 4 bases and J lost 10, with 25 bases in between. Written as DNA, the CDR3 is TGTGCCAGCAGCCCCCATGCGCGACCCACCAAATATCCCTACACCTTC. It encodes CASSPHARPTKYPYTF.

This clonotype was detected a few times. The CDR3, as DNA: TGCAGTGCTAGAGATCGCGGTTCTGGGGCCAACGTCCTGACTTTC. Residues: CSARDRGSGANVLTF. The genes are TRBV20-1 and TRBJ2-6; D unresolved. The V end lost 0 bases, the J end lost 1 base, and 7 bases lay between the germline ends. The CDR3 sequence is 15 residues long. Germline V CDR1 and CDR2: DFQATT, SNEGSKA (reference sequence).

The gene calls are TRBV9 and TRBJ1-6; D uncertain. Germline values: CDR1 SGDLS, CDR2 YYNGEE. The CDR3 has 12 amino acids. Trimming removed 0 bases at V and 14 bases at J, with 9 bases between. The CDR3 spells CASSVDASTLHF. The CDR3 nucleotides read TGTGCCAGCAGCGTAGATGCGTCAACCCTCCACTTT.

The chain couples TRBV29-1 to TRBJ2-5, with TRBD1 identical over 8 bases. Germline lookup yields CDR1 SQVTM and CDR2 ANQGSEA. This CDR3 has 14 amino acids. The trim removed 3 bases at V and 4 bases at J, leaving 7 bases unmatched. The CDR3: CSVEVGTGGETQYF. DNA of the CDR3: TGCAGCGTTGAGGTTGGGACAGGAGGAGAGACCCAGTACTTC.

This clonotype was observed a handful of times. The chain recombines TRBV6-2 or TRBV6-3 with TRBJ2-1, with 9 bases fitting TRBD2. J gave up 3 bases and V 7 bases, and 10 bases lay outside the gene matches. Germline CDR1 and CDR2: MNHEY and SVGEGT. The CDR3 spans 16 residues. CDR3 DNA sequence: TGTGCCAGCAAGATACGAGAAGCGGGAGGCTACAATGAGCAGTTCTTC. Translation: CASKIREAGGYNEQFF.

The chain's CDR3 is CASSLPGRSEQYF. The CDR3 coding sequence is TGTGCCAGCAGCTTACCGGGACGGTCGGAGCAGTACTTC. The V gene is TRBV7-8, the J gene TRBJ2-7, with D perhaps being TRBD1 or TRBD2 (5 bases each). This CDR3 contains 13 residues. The V end was cut by 2 bases, the J end by 7 bases, with 12 bases between. Per germline, CDR1 SGHVS and CDR2 FQNEAQ.

The chain couples TRBV27 to TRBJ2-7; 8 nucleotides match TRBD1. The CDR3 sequence is 16 residues long. V lost 5 bases, J lost 3 bases, and 12 bases stayed unmatched. Germline CDR1 reads MNHEY; CDR2 reads SMNVEV (reference sequence). CDR3 nucleotides: TGTGCCAGCAGTCTTCCGCCGGGACAGGAAATCTACGAGCAGTACTTC. Its protein is CASSLPPGQEIYEQYF.

CDR3 sequence: CASNRLGAESSGANVLTF. The CDR3 region has the DNA TGTGCCAGCAATCGGTTAGGGGCAGAGAGCTCTGGGGCCAACGTCCTGACTTTC. V gene TRBV6-5 combines with J gene TRBJ2-6; D is possibly TRBD1 (5 bases). The V gene lost 7 bases and the J gene lost 0 bases, with 19 bases spanning the gap. This CDR3 region has 18 residues. Per germline, CDR1 MNHEY and CDR2 SVGAGI.

There are a few counts of this clonotype. This chain joins TRBV12-3 or TRBV12-4 and TRBJ2-3; unclear D gene. The CDR3 covers 13 residues. V was shortened by 6 bases and J by 4 bases, with 11 bases between the two germline ends. Here the CDR3 reads CASSPEAPDTQYF. In DNA form, the CDR3 reads TGTGCCAGCAGCCCCGAGGCCCCAGATACGCAGTATTTT.

The rearrangement uses TRBV9 and TRBJ2-1, with D tentatively TRBD2 (6 bases). Trimming took 6 bases from V and 0 from J, leaving 13 bases between them. Germline-derived CDR1 and CDR2 are SGDLS and YYNGEE. The CDR3 contains 15 residues. CDR3 loop: CASNPDGGSYNEQFF. The CDR3 DNA is TGTGCCAGCAACCCCGACGGGGGCTCCTACAATGAGCAGTTCTTC.

The rearrangement joins TRBV19 to TRBJ1-2, with D unclear. The V gene's germline CDR1 is LNHDA and CDR2 SQIVND (reference sequence). The CDR3 is 15 residues long. Deletions cut 5 bases from V and 5 bases from J, with 18 bases between. CDR3 nucleotides: TGTGCCAGTAGTCCAGAGGGTACTCCAGTGTATGGCTACACCTTC. Translation: CASSPEGTPVYGYTF.

This clonotype showed up just once. Sequence at one end of the junction differs from germline and may be a read error. The V gene is TRBV20-1, the J gene TRBJ2-5, with unresolved D. Per the germline V gene, CDR1 is DFQATT and CDR2 is SNEGSKA (reference sequence). This CDR3 region has 13 residues. Here the CDR3 DNA reads TGCAGTGCAAGAGGTCTGCTAGAAGAGACCCAGTACTTC. Translation: CSARGLLEETQYF.